The clone carrying this TCR beta chain has at least ten counts. The ends lost 1 base at V and 0 bases at J; junction bases unmatched: 2. CDR1 and CDR2 (germline): MNHNY, SVGAGI (reference sequence). This CDR3 spans 16 amino acids. The entry originates in a study of immune characterization of retroperitoneal liposarcoma. TCRdb independently ran MiXCR on the PCR reads; one entry per CDR3 protein. The top ten clones hold around 9% of a sample with 12,000 or so distinct CDR3 sequences, 26% of them seen once. V usage is TRBV6-6 and J usage is TRBJ1-4; 7 positions match TRBD1. Sequenced input: tumor tissue. The sequence came from a female donor with retroperitoneal liposarcoma. Here the CDR3 reads CASSYYRGSTNEKLFF. The CDR3 DNA reads TGTGCCAGCAGTTACTACAGGGGTTCAACTAATGAAAAACTGTTTTTT.